The clone carrying this T cell receptor beta chain showed up many times. Its antigen is unidentified. The entry originates in a study of T-cell memory formation after mild COVID-19. Regarding the study as a whole: Among clones peaking at day 37 in the second wave, SARS-CoV-2 specificity remained unconfirmed.

CDR3 length: 13 residues. The germline CDR1 and CDR2 sequences are MGHRA and YSYEKL. V was cut by 4 bases and J by 4 bases, with 9 bases left in between. The 5'RACE method, run with constant-segment primers, produced TCR alpha and TCR beta cDNA libraries (carrying sample barcodes and UMIs). TCRdb re-analysed the 5' RACE reads in MiXCR, keeping a single row per CDR3 protein. The sample has 340,000 or so distinct CDR3 sequences; approximately 12% are singletons. V is TRBV4-1 and J is TRBJ2-3; D perhaps matches TRBD1 (6 bases). The receptor was derived from a man aged 18-30 years who had mild COVID-19 (a few samples of this study predate the infection). Cell type and time point are not known. Material: PBMCs or a T cell subset sorted from them (not recorded which). The CDR3 DNA follows: TGCGCCAGCAGCCCCTGGACAGCAGATACGCAGTATTTT. Translated, it gives CASSPWTADTQYF.